The next 15 T cell receptor beta chains were all read from a single sample in a study of T cell responses to AZD1222 COVID-19 vaccine. Data came from immunoSEQ multiplex PCR; TCRdb stores just in-frame clones and leaves some out. The table shows 130,000 to 150,000 clones, with about 93% occurring only once. The material sequenced was peripheral blood, taken on day 0 of AZD1222 vaccination. All receptors come from an adult in good health.

V is TRBV19 and J is TRBJ2-7, with D perhaps TRBD1 (7 bases). The V gene's germline CDR1 is LNHDA and CDR2 SQIVND (reference sequence). The CDR3 extends over 13 amino acids. V shed 5 bases and J shed 7 bases, with 15 bases lying between them. CDR3 amino acids: CASSVGPGGEQYF. DNA of the CDR3: TGTGCCAGTAGTGTCGGACCAGGGGGGGAGCAGTACTTC. Variable domain in full (rest from reference TRBV19 and TRBJ2-7): DGGITQSPKYLFRKEGQNVTLSCEQNLNHDAMYWYRQDPGQGLRLIYYSQIVNDFQKGDIAEGYSVSREKKESFPLTVTSAQKNPTAFYLCASSVGPGGEQYFGPGTRLTVT.

A few counts support this clone. The V gene is TRBV15, the J gene TRBJ1-2; D is possibly TRBD1 (5 bases). CDR1 is LNHNV, CDR2 YYDKDF, per germline (reference sequence). There are 14 residues in the CDR3. The ends were cut back, 0 bases at V and 4 bases at J, with 9 bases in the middle. The CDR3 region has the DNA TGTGCCACCAGCAGAGATCGGGGCCTCTATGGCTACACCTTC. Protein: CATSRDRGLYGYTF.

The CDR3 bases are TGCAGTGCTAGTAGGGTCGGAAAAGGGTTTACCTATAATTCACCCCTCCACTTT. The encoded protein is CSASRVGKGFTYNSPLHF. This chain links TRBV20-1 with TRBJ1-6; no reliable D call. V was pared by 3 bases and J by 2 bases, with 20 bases between. There are 18 residues in the CDR3. Germline V gives CDR1 DFQATT, CDR2 SNEGSKA (reference sequence).

This clone was picked up one time. The gene calls are TRBV3-1 (or the pseudogene TRBV3-2) and TRBJ1-2; D is ambiguous. The CDR3 runs to 14 residues. Germline loops: CDR1 LGHDT, CDR2 YNNKEL (reference sequence). V dropped 3 bases and J dropped 8 bases, with 16 bases sitting between them. Here the CDR3 reads CASSHLEPVSGYTF. DNA for the CDR3: TGTGCCAGCAGCCACCTGGAGCCGGTCTCGGGCTACACCTTC.

The chain carries TRBV7-9 and TRBJ1-4; 7 bases match TRBD1. CDR1 is SEHNR, CDR2 FQNEAQ, per germline (reference sequence). The CDR3 runs to 16 residues. The junction had 3 bases not matched to a gene; V was cut back by 2 bases and J by 0 bases. The CDR3 here is CASSLRDRTTNEKLFF. The DNA for the CDR3 is TGTGCCAGCAGCTTACGGGACAGAACAACTAATGAAAAACTGTTTTTT.

This clone was observed once. The J gene is TRBJ2-3, the V gene TRBV5-1; the match to TRBD2 covers 13 bases. Unmatched junction bases numbered 3, after V lost 1 base and J lost 4 bases. This CDR3 has 16 amino acids. The germline V gene encodes CDR1 SGHRS and CDR2 YFSETQ. CDR3 DNA: TGCGCCAGCAGCTTGTTCGGACTAGCGGGAGCAGATACGCAGTATTTT. As protein: CASSLFGLAGADTQYF.

The J gene is TRBJ2-1, the V gene TRBV5-4; D is possibly TRBD2 (5 bases). This CDR3 is 15 amino acids long. CDR1 SGHNT and CDR2 YYREEE come from the germline V gene (reference sequence). Between the trimmed V and J ends, which lost 0 bases and 2 bases, there was a span of 9 bases. The CDR3 protein is CASSLGELAYNEQFF. CDR3 bases: TGTGCCAGCAGCTTGGGGGAGCTTGCCTACAATGAGCAGTTCTTC.

This clone was observed a single time. This chain links TRBV10-3 with TRBJ2-7, with 12 nucleotides matching TRBD2. V shed 10 bases, J shed 5 bases, and the junction held 9 bases outside the gene matches. Germline V gives CDR1 ENHRY, CDR2 SYGVKD. The CDR3 is made up of 14 amino acids. The CDR3 region has the DNA TGTGCCACGGCGACTAGCGGGAGTATAAACGAGCAGTACTTC. Translation gives CATATSGSINEQYF.

This clone has a handful of counts. The J gene is TRBJ2-6, the V gene TRBV7-3; D gene unclear. Trimming stripped 5 bases from V and 4 bases from J, with 9 bases between. CDR3 length: 14 amino acids. CDR1 is SGHTA, CDR2 FQGTGA, per germline. CDR3 amino acids: CASSKSLGANVLTF. CDR3 bases: TGTGCCAGCAGCAAGAGTCTCGGGGCCAACGTCCTGACTTTC.

This chain uses TRBV9 with TRBJ1-6; D is uncertain. From germline, CDR1 is SGDLS and CDR2 YYNGEE. V lost 5 bases, J lost 9 bases, and 18 bases lay in between. CDR3 length equals 15 residues. The CDR3 protein is CASSARGEGSSPLHF. The CDR3 coding sequence is TGTGCCAGCAGTGCACGCGGTGAGGGAAGTTCACCCCTCCACTTT.

The chain recombines TRBV6-5 with TRBJ1-1; TRBD1 aligns across 8 bases. Per germline, CDR1 MNHEY and CDR2 SVGAGI. The junction had 9 bases not matched to a gene; V was cut back by 1 base and J by 8 bases. The CDR3 totals 15 residues. In DNA, the CDR3 is TGTGCCAGCAGTTACTTTCCGGGACAGGCTTCCGAAGCTTTCTTT. Translation: CASSYFPGQASEAFF.

This chain links TRBV2 with TRBJ2-5, with 8 bases fitting TRBD2. The J segment lost 9 bases and the V segment lost 5 bases, leaving 2 bases of the junction unmatched. Germline V lookup: CDR1 SNHLY, CDR2 FYNNEI. CDR3 length: 11 amino acids. The CDR3 DNA reads as TGTGCCAGCAGTAATAGCGGGGCCCAGTACTTC. Translated: CASSNSGAQYF.

The chain joins TRBV5-6 to TRBJ2-5, with D tentatively TRBD1 (5 bases). Looked up from germline, CDR1 is SGHDT and CDR2 is YYEEEE. The V end lost 1 base, the J end lost 9 bases, and 19 bases lay between the germline ends. The CDR3 extends over 15 amino acids. This CDR3 is CASSLYGLSEGAQYF. DNA of the CDR3: TGTGCCAGCAGCTTGTATGGCCTTTCTGAAGGGGCCCAGTACTTC.

The chain is built from TRBV11-2 and TRBJ2-1, with 12 nucleotides matching TRBD1. The V gene end was trimmed by 5 bases and the J gene end by 9 bases; junction bases not matched to a gene: 11. This CDR3 comprises 16 residues. Looked up from germline, CDR1 is SGHAT and CDR2 is FQNNGV. The CDR3 reads CASSGGPGQGAGEQFF. For the CDR3, the DNA is TGTGCCAGCAGCGGGGGGCCGGGACAGGGGGCCGGTGAGCAGTTCTTC.

This clone was recorded once. The rearrangement links TRBV10-1 to TRBJ2-7; TRBD1 matches at 10 bases. Germline V gene lookup returns CDR1 WNHNN and CDR2 SYGVQD (reference sequence). With 3 bases clipped from V and 4 bases from J, the junction kept 6 bases outside the gene matches. The CDR3 sequence is 15 residues long. CDR3: CASSEKGQGPYEQYF. The CDR3 DNA reads as TGCGCCAGCAGTGAAAAGGGACAGGGGCCTTACGAGCAGTACTTC.